Shown below are 17 T cell receptor beta chains from a single sample sequenced in a study of blood T cell repertoires in COVID-19. TCRdb keeps only in-frame clones here, not all; method: immunoSEQ multiplex PCR. Here the sample spans approximately 200,000 clones, about 84% being singletons. Sequenced: PBMCs or T cells enriched from blood (not recorded which). Receptors originate from a woman aged 40 to 50 with acute COVID-19.

V is TRBV7-9 and J is TRBJ1-5, with 11 bases aligning to TRBD1. Trimming cost V 5 bases and J 0 bases; bases outside gene matches: 9. The CDR3 spans 18 residues. Germline V gives CDR1 SEHNR, CDR2 FQNEAQ (reference sequence). This CDR3 reads CASSLDRGQGYSNQPQHF. CDR3 sequence (DNA): TGTGCCAGCAGCCTGGACAGGGGGCAGGGCTATAGCAATCAGCCCCAGCATTTT.

The chain has TRBV20-1 and TRBJ2-1; D not resolved. Trimming pared 4 bases from V and 8 bases from J, leaving 9 bases between. The germline gives CDR1 DFQATT, CDR2 SNEGSKA (reference sequence). The CDR3 covers 11 residues. In nucleotides, the CDR3 is TGCAGTGCTACGAGTTATTATGAGCAGTTCTTC. Amino acids: CSATSYYEQFF.

The genes are TRBV7-9 and TRBJ2-3; 12 bases map to TRBD2. Germline V gives CDR1 SEHNR, CDR2 FQNEAQ (reference sequence). V dropped 7 bases and J dropped 5; count of bases not matched to a gene: 13. The CDR3 is made up of 17 amino acids. As DNA, the CDR3 is TGTGCCAGCACCAAGAGGACTAGCGGGGCCGGGGAAGATACGCAGTATTTT. It is translated as CASTKRTSGAGEDTQYF.

V usage is TRBV7-3 and J usage is TRBJ2-3; perhaps TRBD1 as D (5 bases). Trimming pared 5 bases from V and 6 bases from J, leaving 12 bases between. This CDR3 is 13 amino acids long. Per the germline V gene, CDR1 is SGHTA and CDR2 is FQGTGA. The CDR3 bases are TGTGCCAGCAGCCCCCAAACAGGCGATACGCAGTATTTT. It encodes CASSPQTGDTQYF.

A few counts support this clone. The V and J genes are TRBV5-4 and TRBJ1-5, with D unresolved. V gave up 4 bases and J gave up 3 bases, with 11 bases separating them. The germline V gene has CDR1 SGHNT and CDR2 YYREEE (reference sequence). The CDR3 spans 14 residues. CDR3 in amino acids: CASSRGPLNQPQHF. DNA for the CDR3: TGTGCCAGCAGCCGCGGGCCCCTCAATCAGCCCCAGCATTTT.

The V and J genes are TRBV2 and TRBJ2-5, with 10 bases aligning to TRBD1. CDR3 length: 15 residues. The germline V gene has CDR1 SNHLY and CDR2 FYNNEI. J lost 3 bases, V lost 2 bases, and 3 bases had no gene match. The CDR3 nucleotides read TGTGCCAGCAGTGAATGGGACAGGGGCGAAGAGACCCAGTACTTC. Translation: CASSEWDRGEETQYF.

This clone was picked up a small number of times. The chain links TRBV4-1 to TRBJ1-2, with D possibly TRBD1 on 6 matching bases. CDR1 and CDR2 from the germline V gene are MGHRA and YSYEKL. V lost 1 base and J lost 8, with 8 bases in between. CDR3 length: 12 amino acids. The CDR3 sequence: CASSQGTDGYTF. The CDR3 DNA follows: TGCGCCAGCAGCCAAGGGACAGACGGCTACACCTTC.

The CDR3 protein is CASGGWDRDYYGYTF. The CDR3 bases are TGTGCCAGCGGGGGCTGGGACAGAGATTACTATGGCTACACCTTC. The chain couples TRBV28 to TRBJ1-2, with TRBD1 matching 7 bases. Losses at the gene ends were 8 bases for V and 3 bases for J; bases not matched to a gene: 12. The CDR3 runs 15 residues. CDR1 is MDHEN and CDR2 is SYDVKM in the germline V gene.

The CDR3 spells CASSQEFGGAMKNTEAFF. The CDR3 DNA reads TGCGCCAGCAGCCAAGAATTTGGGGGCGCGATGAAGAACACTGAAGCTTTCTTT. This chain joins TRBV4-1 and TRBJ1-1; the D gene is possibly TRBD1 (6 bases). Looked up from germline, CDR1 is MGHRA and CDR2 is YSYEKL. V was clipped by 0 bases and J by 1 base, with 18 bases between them. The CDR3 has 18 residues.

The V and J genes are TRBV19 and TRBJ1-1, with D possibly TRBD1 on 6 matching bases. The V end was cut by 5 bases, the J end by 1 base, with 14 bases between. Germline values: CDR1 LNHDA, CDR2 SQIVND (reference sequence). CDR3 size: 15 residues. CDR3 in DNA: TGTGCCAGTAGTCTCAACAGGGATCCGAACACTGAAGCTTTCTTT. Amino acids: CASSLNRDPNTEAFF.

J is TRBJ1-1 and V is TRBV30; perhaps TRBD1 as D (5 bases). The length of the CDR3 is 12 residues. Looked up from germline, CDR1 is GTSNPN and CDR2 is SVGIG (reference sequence). Trimming pared 5 bases from V and 11 bases from J, leaving 18 bases between. This CDR3 is CAWGGTPVDAFF. CDR3 DNA: TGTGCCTGGGGGGGGACCCCCGTGGACGCTTTCTTT. The complete variable domain, with remaining parts taken from reference TRBV30 and TRBJ1-1, reads SQTIHQWPATLVQPVGSPLSLECTVEGTSNPNLYWYRQAAGRGLQLLFYSVGIGQISSEVPQNLSASRPQDRQFILSSKKLLLSDSGFYLCAWGGTPVDAFFGQGTRLTVV.

This sequence joins TRBV28 and TRBJ2-7; D perhaps matches TRBD1 (6 bases). Trimming removed 5 bases at V and 6 bases at J, with 14 bases between. Per germline, CDR1 MDHEN and CDR2 SYDVKM. The CDR3 length is 13 residues. The CDR3 reads CASSGNRVVEQYF. The CDR3 DNA reads as TGTGCCAGCAGTGGGAACAGGGTCGTCGAGCAGTACTTC.

CDR3 DNA: TGTGCCAGCAGCTCGCGCGGGGGGGCTAGCACAGATACGCAGTATTTT. Its protein product is CASSSRGGASTDTQYF. This chain links TRBV7-2 with TRBJ2-3; the match to TRBD2 covers 9 bases. The CDR3 is made up of 16 amino acids. Germline V gene data show CDR1 as SGHTA and CDR2 as FQGNSA. V gave up 4 bases and J gave up 0 bases; unmatched junction bases: 5.

V is TRBV20-1 and J is TRBJ2-2, with 8 bases aligning to TRBD2. CDR3 length: 11 residues. Trimming at V came to 6 bases and at J to 6 bases, leaving 0 bases not matched to a gene. Germline V gene lookup returns CDR1 DFQATT and CDR2 SNEGSKA (reference sequence). The CDR3 DNA follows: TGCAGTGCCGGGAGGGCCGGGGAGCTGTTTTTT. It translates to CSAGRAGELFF.

V is TRBV14 and J is TRBJ2-5; 8 nucleotides match TRBD2. Per germline, CDR1 SGHDN and CDR2 FVKESK. The CDR3 consists of 15 residues. V lost 4 bases to trimming and J lost 5 bases; unmatched junction nucleotides: 9. This chain's CDR3 is CASSRHRGGVETQYF. CDR3 DNA sequence: TGTGCCAGCAGCCGCCATCGGGGGGGCGTTGAGACCCAGTACTTC.

The rearrangement links TRBV29-1 to TRBJ1-5; TRBD1 matches at 11 bases. The CDR3 length is 14 residues. Germline CDR1 SQVTM, CDR2 ANQGSEA. The V and J ends lost 6 bases and 1 base, in that order; junction bases with no gene match: 2. The CDR3 spells CSVGDRGSNQPQHF. In DNA, the CDR3 is TGCAGCGTGGGGGACAGGGGGAGCAATCAGCCCCAGCATTTT. The variable domain in full, with the rest retrieved from reference TRBV29-1 and TRBJ1-5, is SAVISQKPSRDICQRGTSLTIQCQVDSQVTMMFWYRQQPGQSLTLIATANQGSEATYESGFVIDKFPISRPNLTFSTLTVSNMSPEDSSIYLCSVGDRGSNQPQHFGDGTRLSIL.

V and J are TRBV28 and TRBJ2-2, with a possible D match to TRBD1 (6 bases). CDR3 length: 17 amino acids. CDR1 and CDR2 (germline): MDHEN, SYDVKM. Trimming removed 6 bases at V and 3 bases at J, with 20 bases between. The CDR3 here is CASRSRRWDKYTGELFF. The DNA for the CDR3 is TGTGCCAGCAGGTCCCGGCGATGGGACAAATACACCGGGGAGCTGTTTTTT.